This TCR beta chain was found in a study of CD8 T cells in ankylosing spondylitis. Germline V gene data show CDR1 as SGHRS and CDR2 as YFSETQ. The CDR3 is 14 residues long. Trimming shortened V by 2 bases and J by 5 bases, and 13 bases separated the two germline ends. Libraries for TCR beta were made by quantitative 5'-RACE with molecular barcodes. Via MiXCR, TCRdb re-called the 5' RACE reads, giving one row per CDR3 protein. The table has roughly 180,000 distinct CDR3 sequences, approximately 13% seen once. Study-level findings and limits: Certain motif variants had earlier been reported in reactive arthritis synovial fluid and blood.

This clonotype was counted many times. Its matching antigen is unknown. This TCR derives from a female donor with ankylosing spondylitis or in good health (not recorded which). The specimen was blood, either unsorted or a sorted T cell fraction (not recorded which). The gene calls are TRBV5-1 and TRBJ1-1; D unclear. The CDR3 DNA reads TGCGCCAGCAGCTTCCGGACGATAGGAACTGAAGCTTTCTTT. Translation: CASSFRTIGTEAFF.